This TCR beta chain was profiled in a study of cytomegalovirus exposure and HLA in healthy donors. With respect to this clone: An end of the junction does not agree with germline; a read error may underlie this.

Germline CDR1 SGHAT, CDR2 FQNNGV. The length of the CDR3 is 15 residues. PCR amplification relied on 60 Vbeta primers (plus 13 Jbeta primers). The protocol was immunoSEQ multiplex PCR, while the TCRdb copy is restricted to in-frame clones and leaves out a portion. Here the sample spans about 150,000 clones, 61% being singletons. Sequenced: PBMCs. The source of this sequence is a male donor in good health and CMV-seronegative. The J gene is TRBJ1-1, the V gene TRBV11-2; D ambiguous. The CDR3 DNA follows: TGTGCCAGCAGCTTAGATCTGAGGGATGGCACTAAAGCTTTCTTT. Translated: CASSLDLRDGTKAFF.